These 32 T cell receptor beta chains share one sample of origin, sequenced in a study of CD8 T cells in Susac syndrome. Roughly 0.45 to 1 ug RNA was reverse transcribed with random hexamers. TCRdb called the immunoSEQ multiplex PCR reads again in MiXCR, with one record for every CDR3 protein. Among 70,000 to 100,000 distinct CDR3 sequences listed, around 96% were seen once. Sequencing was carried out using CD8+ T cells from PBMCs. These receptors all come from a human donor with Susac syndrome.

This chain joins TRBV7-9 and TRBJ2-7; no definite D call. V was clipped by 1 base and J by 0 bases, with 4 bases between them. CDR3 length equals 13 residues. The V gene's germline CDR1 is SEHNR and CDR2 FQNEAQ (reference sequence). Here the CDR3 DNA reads TGTGCCAGCAGCTTAGACCTCTCCTACGAGCAGTACTTC. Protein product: CASSLDLSYEQYF. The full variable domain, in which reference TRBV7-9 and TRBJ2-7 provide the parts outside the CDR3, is DTGVSQNPRHKITKRGQNVTFRCDPISEHNRLYWYRQTLGQGPEFLTYFQNEAQLEKSRLLSDRFSAERPKGSFSTLEIQRTEQGDSAMYLCASSLDLSYEQYFGPGTRLTVT.

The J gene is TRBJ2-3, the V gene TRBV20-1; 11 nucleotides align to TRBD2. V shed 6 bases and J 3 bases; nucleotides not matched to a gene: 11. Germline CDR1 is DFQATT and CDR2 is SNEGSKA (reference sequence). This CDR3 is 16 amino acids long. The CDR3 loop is CSANDWTSGLTDTQYF. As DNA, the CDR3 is TGCAGTGCAAACGACTGGACTAGCGGGTTAACAGATACGCAGTATTTT.

CDR3 region: CASSAPRVIQETQYF. The CDR3 bases are TGTGCCAGCAGCGCCCCTCGCGTAATCCAAGAGACCCAGTACTTC. The chain combines TRBV7-9 with TRBJ2-5; D remains unclear. Trimming took 5 bases from V and 1 from J, leaving 14 bases between them. Germline assignment: CDR1 SEHNR and CDR2 FQNEAQ (reference sequence). The CDR3 runs to 15 residues.

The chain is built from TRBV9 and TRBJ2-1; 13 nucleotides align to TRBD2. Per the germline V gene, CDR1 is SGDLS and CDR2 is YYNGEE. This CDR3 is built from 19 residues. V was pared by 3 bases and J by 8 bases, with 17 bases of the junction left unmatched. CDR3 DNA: TGTGCCAGCAGCGCCAGCTGGGCCGGACTAGCGGGGGACGGCGATGAGCAGTTCTTC. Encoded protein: CASSASWAGLAGDGDEQFF.

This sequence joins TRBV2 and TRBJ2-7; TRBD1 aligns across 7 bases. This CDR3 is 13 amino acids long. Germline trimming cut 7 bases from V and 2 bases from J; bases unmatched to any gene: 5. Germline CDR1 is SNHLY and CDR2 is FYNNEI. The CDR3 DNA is TGTGCCAGCATCCCGGGACAGACCTACGAGCAGTACTTC. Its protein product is CASIPGQTYEQYF.

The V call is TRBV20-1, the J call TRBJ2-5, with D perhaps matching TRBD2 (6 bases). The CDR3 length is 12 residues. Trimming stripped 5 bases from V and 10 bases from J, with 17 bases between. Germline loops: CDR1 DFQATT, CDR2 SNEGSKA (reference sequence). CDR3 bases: TGCAGTGCTCCCCCCGCCCCCGGGGGCCAGTACTTC. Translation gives CSAPPAPGGQYF.

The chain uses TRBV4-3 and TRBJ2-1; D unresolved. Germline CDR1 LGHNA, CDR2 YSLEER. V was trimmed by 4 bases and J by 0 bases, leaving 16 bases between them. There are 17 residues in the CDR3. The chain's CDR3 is CASSPSFDVDSYNEQFF. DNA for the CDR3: TGCGCCAGCAGCCCCTCATTTGATGTAGACTCCTACAATGAGCAGTTCTTC.

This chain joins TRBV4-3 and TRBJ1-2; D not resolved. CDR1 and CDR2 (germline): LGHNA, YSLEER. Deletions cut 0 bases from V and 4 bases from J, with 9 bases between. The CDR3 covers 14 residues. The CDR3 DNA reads TGCGCCAGCAGCCAAGATACGGCAGGCTATGGCTACACCTTC. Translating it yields CASSQDTAGYGYTF.

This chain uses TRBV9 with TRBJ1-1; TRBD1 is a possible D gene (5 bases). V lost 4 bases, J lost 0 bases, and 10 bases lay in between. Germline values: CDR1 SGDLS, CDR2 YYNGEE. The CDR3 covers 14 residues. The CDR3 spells CASSPQALNTEAFF. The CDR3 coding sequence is TGTGCCAGCAGCCCACAGGCCCTGAACACTGAAGCTTTCTTT.

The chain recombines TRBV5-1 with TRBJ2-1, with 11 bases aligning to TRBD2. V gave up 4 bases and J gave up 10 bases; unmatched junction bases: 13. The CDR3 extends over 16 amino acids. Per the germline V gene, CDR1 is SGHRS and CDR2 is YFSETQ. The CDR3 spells CASSGIAGGRGPEQFF. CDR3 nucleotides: TGCGCCAGCAGCGGGATAGCGGGAGGGCGCGGCCCCGAGCAGTTCTTC. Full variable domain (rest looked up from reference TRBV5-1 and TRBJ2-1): KAGVTQTPRYLIKTRGQQVTLSCSPISGHRSVSWYQQTPGQGLQFLFEYFSETQRNKGNFPGRFSGRQFSNSRSEMNVSTLELGDSALYLCASSGIAGGRGPEQFFGPGTRLTVL.

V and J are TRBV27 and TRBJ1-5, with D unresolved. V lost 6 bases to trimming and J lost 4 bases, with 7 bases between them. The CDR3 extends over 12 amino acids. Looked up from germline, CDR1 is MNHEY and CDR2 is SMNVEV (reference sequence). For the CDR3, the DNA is TGTGCCAGCAGGGGAGGGAATCAGCCCCAGCATTTT. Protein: CASRGGNQPQHF.

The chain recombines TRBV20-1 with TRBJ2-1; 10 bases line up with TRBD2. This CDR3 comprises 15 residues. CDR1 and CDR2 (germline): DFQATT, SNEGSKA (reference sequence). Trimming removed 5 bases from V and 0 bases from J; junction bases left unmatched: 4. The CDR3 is CSASSSGGSYNEQFF. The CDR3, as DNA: TGCAGTGCTTCCTCTAGCGGGGGCTCCTACAATGAGCAGTTCTTC.

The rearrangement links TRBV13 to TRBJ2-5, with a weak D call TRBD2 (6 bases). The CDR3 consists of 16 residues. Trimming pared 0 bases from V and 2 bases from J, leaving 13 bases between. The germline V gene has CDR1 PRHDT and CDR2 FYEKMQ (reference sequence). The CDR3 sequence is CASSLGRAGTQETQYF. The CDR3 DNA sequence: TGTGCCAGCAGCTTAGGCCGGGCGGGAACTCAAGAGACCCAGTACTTC.

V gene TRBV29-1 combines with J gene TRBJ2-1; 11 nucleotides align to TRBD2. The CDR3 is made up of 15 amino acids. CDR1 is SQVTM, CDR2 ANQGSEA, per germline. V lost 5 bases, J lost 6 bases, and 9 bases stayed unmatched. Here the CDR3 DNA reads TGCAGCGTTCTACTCACTAGCGGGAGAGTCAATGAGCAGTTCTTC. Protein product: CSVLLTSGRVNEQFF.

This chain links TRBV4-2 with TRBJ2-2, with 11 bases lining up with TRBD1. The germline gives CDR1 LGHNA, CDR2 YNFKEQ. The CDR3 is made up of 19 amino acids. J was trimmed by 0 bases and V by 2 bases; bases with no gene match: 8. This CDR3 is CASSQLAGGQGANTGELFF. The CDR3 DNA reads TGTGCCAGCAGCCAACTCGCTGGGGGACAGGGGGCGAACACCGGGGAGCTGTTTTTT.

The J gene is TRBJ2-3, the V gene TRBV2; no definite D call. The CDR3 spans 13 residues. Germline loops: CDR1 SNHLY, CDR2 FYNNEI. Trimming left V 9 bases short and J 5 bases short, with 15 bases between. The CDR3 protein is CARRSESQDTQYF. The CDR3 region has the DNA TGTGCCAGGAGAAGTGAGAGTCAAGATACGCAGTATTTT.

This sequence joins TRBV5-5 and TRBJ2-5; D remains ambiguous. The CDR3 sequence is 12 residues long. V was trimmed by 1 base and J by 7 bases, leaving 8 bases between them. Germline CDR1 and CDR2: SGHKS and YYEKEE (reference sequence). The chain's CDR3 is CASSLLPGTQYF. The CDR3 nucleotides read TGTGCCAGCAGCTTGCTTCCGGGGACCCAGTACTTC. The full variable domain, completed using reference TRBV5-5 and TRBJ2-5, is DAGVTQSPTHLIKTRGQQVTLRCSPISGHKSVSWYQQVLGQGPQFIFQYYEKEERGRGNFPDRFSARQFPNYSSELNVNALLLGDSALYLCASSLLPGTQYFGPGTRLLVL.

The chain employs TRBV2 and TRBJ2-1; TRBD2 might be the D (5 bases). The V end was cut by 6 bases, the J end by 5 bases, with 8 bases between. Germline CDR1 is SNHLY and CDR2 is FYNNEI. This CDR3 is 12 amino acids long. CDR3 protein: CASSGIDNEQFF. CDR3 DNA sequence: TGTGCCAGCAGCGGGATAGACAATGAGCAGTTCTTC.

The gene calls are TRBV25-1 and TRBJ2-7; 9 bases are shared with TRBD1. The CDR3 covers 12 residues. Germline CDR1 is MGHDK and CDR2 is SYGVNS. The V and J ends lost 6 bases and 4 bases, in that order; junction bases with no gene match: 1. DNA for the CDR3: TGTGCCAGCAGGGACAGGGGTTACGAGCAGTACTTC. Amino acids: CASRDRGYEQYF.

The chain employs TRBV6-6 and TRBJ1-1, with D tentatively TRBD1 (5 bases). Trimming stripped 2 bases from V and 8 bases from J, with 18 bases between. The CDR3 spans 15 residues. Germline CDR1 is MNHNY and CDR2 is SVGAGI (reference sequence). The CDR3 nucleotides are TGTGCCAGCAGTTACCTGTGGGGGGATGCCGGGGAAGCTTTCTTT. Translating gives CASSYLWGDAGEAFF.

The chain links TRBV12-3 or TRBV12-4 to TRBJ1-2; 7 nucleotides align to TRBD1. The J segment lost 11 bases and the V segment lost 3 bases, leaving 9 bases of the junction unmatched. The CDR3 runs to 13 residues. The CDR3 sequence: CASSLAPVRGYTF. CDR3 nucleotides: TGTGCCAGCAGTTTGGCTCCCGTCAGGGGGTACACCTTC.

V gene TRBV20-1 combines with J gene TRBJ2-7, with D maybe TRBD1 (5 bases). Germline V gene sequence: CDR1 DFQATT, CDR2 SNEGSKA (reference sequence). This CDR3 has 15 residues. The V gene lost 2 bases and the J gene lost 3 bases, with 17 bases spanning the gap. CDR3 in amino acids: CSARSDSQSYYEQYF. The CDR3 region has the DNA TGCAGTGCTAGATCAGACAGTCAATCCTACTACGAGCAGTACTTC.

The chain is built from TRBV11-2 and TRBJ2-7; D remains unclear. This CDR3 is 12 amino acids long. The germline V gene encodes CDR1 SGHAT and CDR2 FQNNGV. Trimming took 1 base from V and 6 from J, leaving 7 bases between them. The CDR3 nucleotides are TGTGCCAGCAGCTTAGGGCAGTCCGAGCAGTACGTC. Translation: CASSLGQSEQYV.

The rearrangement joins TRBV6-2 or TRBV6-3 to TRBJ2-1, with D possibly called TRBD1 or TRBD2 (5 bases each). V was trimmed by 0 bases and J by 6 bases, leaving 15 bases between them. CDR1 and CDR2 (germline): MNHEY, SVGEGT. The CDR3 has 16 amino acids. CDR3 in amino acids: CASSYSLTQRGNEQFF. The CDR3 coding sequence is TGTGCCAGCAGTTACTCCCTTACTCAGAGGGGCAATGAGCAGTTCTTC.

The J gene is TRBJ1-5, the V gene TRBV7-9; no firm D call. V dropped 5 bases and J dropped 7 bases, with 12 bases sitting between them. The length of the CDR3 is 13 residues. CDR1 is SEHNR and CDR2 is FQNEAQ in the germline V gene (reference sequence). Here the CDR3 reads CASSTGWGQPQHF. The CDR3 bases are TGTGCCAGCAGCACTGGTTGGGGACAGCCCCAGCATTTT.

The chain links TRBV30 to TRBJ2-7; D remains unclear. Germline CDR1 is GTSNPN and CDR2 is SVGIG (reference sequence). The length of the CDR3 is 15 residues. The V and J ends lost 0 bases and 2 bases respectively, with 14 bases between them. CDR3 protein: CAWSVPRTETYEQYF. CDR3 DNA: TGTGCCTGGAGTGTACCCCGGACGGAGACCTACGAGCAGTACTTC.

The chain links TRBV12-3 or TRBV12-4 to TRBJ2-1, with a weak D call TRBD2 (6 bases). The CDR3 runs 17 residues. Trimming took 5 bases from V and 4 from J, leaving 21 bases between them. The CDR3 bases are TGTGCCAGCAGTCCTCCCCCTATGGGGGACTTTTACAATGAGCAGTTCTTC. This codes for CASSPPPMGDFYNEQFF.

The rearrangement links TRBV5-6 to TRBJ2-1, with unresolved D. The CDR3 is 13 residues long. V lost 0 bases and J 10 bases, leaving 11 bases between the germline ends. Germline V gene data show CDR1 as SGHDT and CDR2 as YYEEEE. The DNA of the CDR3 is TGTGCCAGCAGCTTGGGCAACCGATGGGAGCAGTTCTTC. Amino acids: CASSLGNRWEQFF.

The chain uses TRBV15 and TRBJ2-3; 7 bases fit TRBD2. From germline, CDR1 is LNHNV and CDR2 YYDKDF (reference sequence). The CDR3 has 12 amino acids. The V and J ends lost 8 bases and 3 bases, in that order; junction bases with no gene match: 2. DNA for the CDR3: TGTGCCACCCAAGCGGGAACAGATACGCAGTATTTT. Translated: CATQAGTDTQYF.

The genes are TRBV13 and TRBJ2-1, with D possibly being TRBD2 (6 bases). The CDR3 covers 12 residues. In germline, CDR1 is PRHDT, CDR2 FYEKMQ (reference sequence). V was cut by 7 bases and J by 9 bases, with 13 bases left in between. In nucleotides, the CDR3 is TGTGCCAGCACCCTTGGGGGGAGTGAGCAGTTCTTC. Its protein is CASTLGGSEQFF. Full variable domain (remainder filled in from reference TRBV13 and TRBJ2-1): AAGVIQSPRHLIKEKRETATLKCYPIPRHDTVYWYQQGPGQDPQFLISFYEKMQSDKGSIPDRFSAQQFSDYHSELNMSSLELGDSALYFCASTLGGSEQFFGPGTRLTVL.

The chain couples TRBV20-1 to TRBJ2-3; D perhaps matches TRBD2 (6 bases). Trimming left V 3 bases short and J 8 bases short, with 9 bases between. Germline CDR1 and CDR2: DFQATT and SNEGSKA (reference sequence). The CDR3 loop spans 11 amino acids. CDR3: CSARGGFTQYF. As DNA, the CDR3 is TGCAGTGCTAGGGGGGGTTTTACGCAGTATTTT.

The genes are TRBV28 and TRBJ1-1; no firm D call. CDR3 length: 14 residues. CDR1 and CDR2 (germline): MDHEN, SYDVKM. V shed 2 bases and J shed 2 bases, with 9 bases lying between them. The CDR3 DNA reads TGTGCCAGCAGTTTAACAAACCTCAACACTGAAGCTTTCTTT. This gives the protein CASSLTNLNTEAFF. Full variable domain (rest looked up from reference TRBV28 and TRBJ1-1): DVKVTQSSRYLVKRTGEKVFLECVQDMDHENMFWYRQDPGLGLRLIYFSYDVKMKEKGDIPEGYSVSREKKERFSLILESASTNQTSMYLCASSLTNLNTEAFFGQGTRLTVV.